This T cell receptor beta chain was obtained from a study of CD8+ T cells in alopecia areata. Looking at the study overall: Patients in the treated group were given tofacitinib by mouth, 5 to 10 mg twice a day.

Trimming removed 5 bases from V and 2 bases from J, with 11 bases in between. Per the germline V gene, CDR1 is SQVTM and CDR2 is ANQGSEA. The CDR3 has 13 amino acids. Both CD4+ and CD8+ T cells were separated by sorting PBMCs. Extracted RNA was reverse transcribed into cDNA, the sequencing template. TCRdb keeps only in-frame clones here, not all; method: immunoSEQ multiplex PCR. The sample contains roughly 200,000 clones, almost 65% of which appear only once. The clonotype comes from a human donor with alopecia areata. The J gene is TRBJ2-3, the V gene TRBV29-1; D might be TRBD2 (5 bases). Sequencing used CD4+ T cells sorted from blood, obtained at week 0. Here the CDR3 DNA reads TGCAGCGTTAGGCGGGCGCTCACAGATACGCAGTATTTT. The encoded protein is CSVRRALTDTQYF.